A single sample is the source of the 18 T cell receptor beta chains below, sequenced in a study of Graves' ophthalmopathy and Graves' hyperthyroidism. From RNA, the CDR3 regions of TCR beta chains were amplified and sequenced. A first-round RT-PCR used HTBI primers, followed by a second-round multiplex PCR. TCRdb redid the calling of the multiplex PCR reads with MiXCR, one entry per CDR3 protein. The sample holds a few hundred thousand distinct CDR3 sequences, approximately 35% seen once. Sequenced sample: peripheral blood or thyroid tissue (not recorded which). Every receptor here comes from an adult man with Graves' hyperthyroidism.

This clonotype was detected many times. The chain links TRBV7-8 to TRBJ2-5; 13 bases line up with TRBD2. CDR1 SGHVS and CDR2 FQNEAQ come from the germline V gene. J lost 5 bases, V lost 1 base, and 10 bases had no gene match. The CDR3 covers 18 residues. The CDR3 here is CASSLVGLAGVGVETQYF. CDR3 sequence (DNA): TGTGCCAGCAGCTTAGTCGGACTAGCGGGAGTTGGCGTGGAGACCCAGTACTTC.

The chain recombines TRBV20-1 with TRBJ1-1; D call uncertain. Trimming cost V 5 bases and J 7 bases, with 14 bases left between them. CDR3 length: 12 residues. Germline V gene lookup returns CDR1 DFQATT and CDR2 SNEGSKA (reference sequence). The CDR3 reads CSASAGDGEAFF. DNA for the CDR3: TGCAGTGCTTCAGCGGGAGACGGTGAAGCTTTCTTT.

This sequence joins TRBV2 and TRBJ1-1; D uncertain. The CDR3 sequence is 16 residues long. V shed 3 bases and J shed 1 base, with 15 bases lying between them. Germline V gene data show CDR1 as SNHLY and CDR2 as FYNNEI. In DNA form, the CDR3 reads TGTGCCAGCAGTGATCCTGTGGTGGCAGCGAACACTGAAGCTTTCTTT. It specifies CASSDPVVAANTEAFF.

The chain has TRBV6-1 and TRBJ1-5, with D hard to call. Trimming shortened V by 8 bases and J by 0 bases, and 8 bases separated the two germline ends. Looked up from germline, CDR1 is MNHNS and CDR2 is SASEGT. This CDR3 region has 13 residues. CDR3 residues: CASLAFSNQPQHF. DNA for the CDR3: TGTGCCAGCTTGGCGTTTAGCAATCAGCCCCAGCATTTT.

The chain links TRBV10-3 to TRBJ2-1; 9 bases match TRBD1. Germline V lookup: CDR1 ENHRY, CDR2 SYGVKD. This CDR3 has 12 amino acids. The ends lost 8 bases at V and 8 bases at J; junction bases unmatched: 4. The CDR3 nucleotides are TGTGCCATCGGGACAGGGACGGATGAGCAGTTCTTC. Protein: CAIGTGTDEQFF.

This clonotype was seen many times. The DNA of the CDR3 is TGCAGTGCTGGCGGACAGGGTTTCGGAAACACTGAAGCTTTCTTT. Encoded protein: CSAGGQGFGNTEAFF. The rearrangement joins TRBV20-1 to TRBJ1-1, with 8 bases lining up with TRBD1. V was pared by 5 bases and J by 2 bases, with 10 bases of the junction left unmatched. The CDR3 extends over 15 amino acids. In germline, CDR1 is DFQATT, CDR2 SNEGSKA (reference sequence).

This clonotype appeared a few times. The chain employs TRBV5-1 and TRBJ2-7; 7 nucleotides align to TRBD1. From germline, CDR1 is SGHRS and CDR2 YFSETQ. The CDR3 covers 14 residues. The V and J ends lost 0 bases and 4 bases, in that order; junction bases with no gene match: 4. Written as DNA, the CDR3 is TGCGCCAGCAGCTTGGGGACAGGTGAATACGAGCAGTACTTC. Protein product: CASSLGTGEYEQYF.

This clonotype was seen ten or more times. This chain uses TRBV7-8 with TRBJ2-2; 12 bases line up with TRBD1. This CDR3 is built from 17 residues. CDR1 and CDR2 from the germline V gene are SGHVS and FQNEAQ. V dropped 5 bases and J dropped 4; count of bases not matched to a gene: 8. CDR3 residues: CASSIGTGGASTGELFF. The CDR3 coding sequence is TGTGCCAGCAGCATCGGGACAGGGGGCGCAAGCACCGGGGAGCTGTTTTTT.

A remark on this clonotype: A much bigger clone sits one base away, suggesting this may be a read error. V usage is TRBV7-9 and J usage is TRBJ2-5; TRBD2 might be the D (5 bases). Germline-derived CDR1 and CDR2 are SEHNR and FQNEAQ (reference sequence). The CDR3 covers 15 residues. The CDR3 coding sequence is TGTGCCAGCAGCTTCGGAGCGACTATCCAAGAGGCCCAGTACTTC. Translated: CASSFGATIQEAQYF. Full variable domain (outside the CDR3, taken from reference TRBV7-9 and TRBJ2-5): DTGVSQNPRHKITKRGQNVTFRCDPISEHNRLYWYRQTLGQGPEFLTYFQNEAQLEKSRLLSDRFSAERPKGSFSTLEIQRTEQGDSAMYLCASSFGATIQEAQYFGPGTRLLVL.

To note about this clonotype: At one end the junction does not follow the germline gene, possibly because of a read error. This chain joins TRBV15 and TRBJ2-7, with D possibly matching TRBD1 (6 bases). This CDR3 region has 17 residues. Germline CDR1 LNHNV, CDR2 YYDKDF (reference sequence). The CDR3 here is CASSPAGPEQGSYEQYF. DNA of the CDR3: TGCGCCAGCAGCCCCGCCGGTCCGGAACAGGGCTCCTACGAGCAGTACTTC.

There are a few counts of this clonotype. The chain recombines TRBV20-1 with TRBJ1-5, with unresolved D. Germline loops: CDR1 DFQATT, CDR2 SNEGSKA (reference sequence). The CDR3 runs to 14 residues. Trimming took 3 bases from V and 5 from J, leaving 14 bases between them. In DNA, the CDR3 is TGCAGTGCTAGTTATGGAAGATCCGATCAGCCCCAGCATTTT. Amino acids: CSASYGRSDQPQHF.

This clonotype was seen ten or more times. V usage is TRBV2 and J usage is TRBJ2-2; D gene ambiguous. V shed 8 bases and J shed 5 bases, with 9 bases lying between them. This CDR3 comprises 12 residues. Germline CDR1 and CDR2: SNHLY and FYNNEI. The CDR3 sequence: CASAAGTGELFF. DNA for the CDR3: TGTGCCAGCGCGGCAGGAACCGGGGAGCTGTTTTTT.

Written as DNA, the CDR3 is TGTGCCAGCGTTGCTGAAGGGGGAACCTATGGCTACACCTTC. It codes for CASVAEGGTYGYTF. The chain combines TRBV25-1 with TRBJ1-2; weak D call: TRBD1 (6 bases). Per the germline V gene, CDR1 is MGHDK and CDR2 is SYGVNS. This CDR3 contains 14 residues. Trimming took 8 bases from V and 4 from J, leaving 17 bases between them.

In this sample, this clonotype turned up many times. The chain uses TRBV24-1 and TRBJ2-7; 10 nucleotides line up with TRBD1. With V trimmed by 4 bases and J by 3 bases, 5 bases remained unmatched. Germline loops: CDR1 KGHDR, CDR2 SFDVKD. CDR3 length equals 15 residues. CDR3 residues: CATSDPRTGGYEQYF. Written as DNA, the CDR3 is TGTGCCACCAGTGACCCAAGGACAGGGGGCTACGAGCAGTACTTC.

This clonotype was detected many times. The chain joins TRBV6-5 to TRBJ2-6; D gene unclear. The CDR3 covers 13 residues. In germline, CDR1 is MNHEY, CDR2 SVGAGI. Between the trimmed V and J ends, which lost 0 bases and 11 bases, there was a span of 8 bases. CDR3 sequence: CASSYSEDHVLTF. CDR3 sequence (DNA): TGTGCCAGCAGTTACTCTGAGGATCACGTCCTGACTTTC.

This rearrangement joins TRBV7-9 to TRBJ1-5; a possible D gene is TRBD1 (5 bases). The germline V gene encodes CDR1 SEHNR and CDR2 FQNEAQ (reference sequence). This CDR3 is built from 12 residues. Deletions cut 5 bases from V and 9 bases from J, with 11 bases between. As DNA, the CDR3 is TGTGCCAGCAGCCAAGGGGCGGGGCCCCAGCATTTT. This encodes CASSQGAGPQHF.

The chain has TRBV7-9 and TRBJ1-6, with 8 bases fitting TRBD1. V gave up 4 bases and J gave up 10 bases; unmatched junction bases: 6. The CDR3 is made up of 14 amino acids. Germline-derived CDR1 and CDR2 are SEHNR and FQNEAQ (reference sequence). CDR3 in DNA: TGTGCCAGCAGCTCTCAGGGGGCTGGATCACCCCTCCACTTT. This encodes CASSSQGAGSPLHF. Together with reference TRBV7-9 and TRBJ1-6, the CDR3 gives the full variable domain: DTGVSQNPRHKITKRGQNVTFRCDPISEHNRLYWYRQTLGQGPEFLTYFQNEAQLEKSRLLSDRFSAERPKGSFSTLEIQRTEQGDSAMYLCASSSQGAGSPLHFGNGTRLTVT.

The chain carries TRBV25-1 and TRBJ2-7, with 7 positions matching TRBD1. Unmatched junction bases numbered 11, after V lost 10 bases and J lost 2 bases. This CDR3 is built from 14 residues. The germline V gene encodes CDR1 MGHDK and CDR2 SYGVNS. The CDR3 here is CAISSTGVAYEQYF. The DNA for the CDR3 is TGTGCCATATCCTCTACAGGGGTGGCCTACGAGCAGTACTTC.